This TCR beta chain was observed in a study of shared clonotypes between healthy human individuals (dated by TCRdb to 2020 to 2022). Broadly, across the study: A few men and a couple of women, aged 18 to 49 years, made up the cohort. Per donor, three plates each were used for CD4 naive and CD4 memory, two for CD8 naive, and one for CD8 memory. Blood TCR repertoires of several healthy adults were deeply sequenced to estimate repertoire size and the extent of clonotype sharing between individuals. To increase sequencing depth and limit assay-specific biases, TCR repertoire library preparation and sequencing were carried out by different laboratories using diverse techniques. Between about 0.9 and 9 billion PBMCs per donor were obtained by leukapheresis.

Relative to germline, V is 1 base shorter and J is 3 bases shorter, with 6 bases between their ends. Sequences MRHNA (CDR1) and SNTAGT (CDR2) are obtained from the germline V gene. The CDR3, cysteine through phenylalanine, is 14 amino acids long. This entry keeps only the CDR3 DNA: 42 bases, framed from base 1. Using the deep immunoSEQ assay, TCR CDR3 regions were amplified from genomic DNA by multiplex PCR. Genomic DNA extracted from each cell subset was distributed evenly over all wells of several immunoSEQ 96-well plates, and each plate served as one replicate. Each replicate PCR for sorted subsets received about 0.2 ug genomic DNA, equal to roughly 30,000 T cell genomes. Purified libraries were measured with a Qubit 3.0 fluorometer, size-checked on a Bioanalyzer 2100, and measured again with the KAPA Library Quantification kit. Every immunoSEQ 96-well plate was sequenced on a separate single-read 150-cycle Illumina NextSeq 550 flow cell. The authors' pipeline ran thus. Because the immunoSEQ output held only junctional sequences and lacked quality scores, the filtering could not match the filtering applied to full-length reads. Sequences were annotated with PyIR, a Python wrapper for IgBLAST v1.9, using IMGT germline references to assign V/J genes and CDR3. Reads were filtered out if the reads had weak V/J assignments (E-value above 1e-6), no CDR3, stop codons, out-of-frame junctions, or ambiguous translated residues. A V3J clonotype was defined by an identical inferred V gene, J gene, and CDR3 amino acid sequence. Percentage overlap between repertoires was calculated by dividing the number of shared unique clonotypes by the size of the smaller repertoire. Richness of each repertoire was evaluated using RTK rarefaction, the Chao1 estimator, and Recon v2.1 estimates of unobserved clonotypes. Generation probabilities for all TCRbeta clonotypes obtained by the gDNA method from four donors were computed using OLGA. TCRdb obtained this table from immuneACCESS and retained in-frame rearrangements with V and J assigned. These tables miss some clones; where compared with another copy, unresolved V genes account for less than half of the shortfall, and the remainder is unexplained. V, J and clone size are those of that table, while D and trimming were read from the DNA. The sample profile shows 2.5 million or so clones; around nine tenths of them were found once. Together, the top ten hold about 0.13% of the sample.

This clone appeared once. Its antigen remains unidentified. The sample holds no much larger clone one base away, and base qualities are not on file. The study at large found these results: The small number of donors limited the genetic and exposure-history diversity represented. Around 5.4% of naive CD4, roughly 3.5% of naive CD8, 2.3% of memory CD4, and approximately 0.4% of memory CD8 clonotypes were shared across a handful of donors. Sampling was restricted to blood, and TCR repertoires in tissue are likely to differ from TCR repertoires in blood. Pairwise subsampling led to the expectation that sequencing depth would affect the degree of clonotype sharing among donors. Higher generation probabilities were observed for clonotypes shared by all four sorted-subset donors than for non-shared clonotypes. Larger estimated clonotype richness was generally found for naive subsets than for memory subsets. Incomplete sequencing was indicated by rarefaction of sorted-subset datasets, despite the large sequencing depth.

The donors were healthy, HIV-negative adults with no recently reported acute infections or vaccinations. Every donor was a Caucasian adult living in Nashville, Tennessee, USA. CD4+ T cells were enriched through magnetic negative selection, after which naive cells were positively selected on CD45RA and the remaining negative fraction served as the memory subset. Blood was obtained by leukapheresis, after which PBMCs were separated by Ficoll-Histopaque density gradient centrifugation and cryopreserved in liquid nitrogen vapor phase. Analytical flow cytometry was used to check the purity and quantity of each magnetically sorted T cell population. Each sorted fraction had its genomic DNA isolated and then quantified by UV absorbance on a Nanodrop 2000c.

The sequence is built from TRBV6-4 and TRBJ2-2; matching of 6 bases hints at TRBD2 as the D gene. The sequencing input was naive CD4+ T cells sorted from blood. Explained via the paper, the cell subset or site label denotes: CD45RA+ positively selected. The clonotype was recovered from a man younger than 30 in good health. The CDR3 reads as follows: CASSDWGDTGELFF. The nucleotide sequence reads TGTGCCAGCAGTGACTGGGGGGACACCGGGGAGCTGTTTTTT.